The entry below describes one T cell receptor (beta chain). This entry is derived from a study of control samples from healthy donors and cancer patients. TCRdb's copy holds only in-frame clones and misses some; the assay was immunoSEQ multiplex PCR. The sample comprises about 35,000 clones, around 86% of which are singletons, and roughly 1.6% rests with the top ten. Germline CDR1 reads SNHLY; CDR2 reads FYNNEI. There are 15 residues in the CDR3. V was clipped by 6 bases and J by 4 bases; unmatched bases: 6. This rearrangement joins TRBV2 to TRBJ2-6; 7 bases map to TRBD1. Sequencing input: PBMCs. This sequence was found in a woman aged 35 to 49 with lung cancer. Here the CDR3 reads CASSPGTAGANVLTF. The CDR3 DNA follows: TGTGCCAGCAGCCCCGGGACAGCCGGGGCCAACGTCCTGACTTTC.